The 24 T cell receptor beta chains listed next were all sequenced from one sample in a study of cytomegalovirus exposure and HLA in healthy donors. The PCR ran on 60 Vbeta and 13 Jbeta primers. Sequenced by immunoSEQ multiplex PCR; TCRdb stores in-frame clones only, minus some. The sample yields about 130,000 clones, 84% seen once. The source material was PBMCs. The source of these receptors is a man aged 45 to 65 in good health and CMV-seronegative.

The chain carries TRBV19 and TRBJ1-5, with D hard to call. The CDR3 runs to 15 residues. Germline lookup yields CDR1 LNHDA and CDR2 SQIVND (reference sequence). V was cut by 2 bases and J by 2 bases, with 10 bases left in between. CDR3 sequence reads: CASSIWAIGNQPQHF. In nucleotides, the CDR3 is TGTGCCAGTAGTATATGGGCTATAGGCAATCAGCCCCAGCATTTT.

The chain carries TRBV10-3 and TRBJ2-1, with 10 nucleotides matching TRBD2. This CDR3 has 16 residues. Germline-derived CDR1 and CDR2 are ENHRY and SYGVKD. The trim removed 0 bases at V and 5 bases at J, leaving 4 bases unmatched. CDR3 sequence reads: CAISESRLAGDNEQFF. The CDR3 DNA reads as TGTGCCATCAGTGAGTCGCGGCTAGCGGGAGACAATGAGCAGTTCTTC.

The chain links TRBV2 to TRBJ2-6, with a possible D match to TRBD2 (6 bases). Germline CDR1 and CDR2: SNHLY and FYNNEI. This CDR3 is built from 18 residues. V was clipped by 6 bases and J by 0 bases, with 18 bases between them. CDR3 DNA: TGTGCCAGCAGAGGCGCGGGATGGCGGAGCTCTGGGGCCAACGTCCTGACTTTC. Protein: CASRGAGWRSSGANVLTF.

The rearrangement links TRBV9 to TRBJ2-1; TRBD1 agrees at 8 bases. The CDR3 runs to 15 residues. CDR1 and CDR2 from the germline V gene are SGDLS and YYNGEE. Losses at the gene ends were 0 bases for V and 8 bases for J; bases not matched to a gene: 7. In DNA form, the CDR3 reads TGTGCCAGCAGCGTAGGAGAGACAGGGGTCGATGAGCAGTTCTTC. Its protein is CASSVGETGVDEQFF. The complete variable domain, with remaining parts taken from reference TRBV9 and TRBJ2-1, reads DSGVTQTPKHLITATGQRVTLRCSPRSGDLSVYWYQQSLDQGLQFLIQYYNGEERAKGNILERFSAQQFPDLHSELNLSSLELGDSALYFCASSVGETGVDEQFFGPGTRLTVL.

The V and J genes are TRBV29-1 and TRBJ1-2, with 7 bases identical to TRBD1. The V gene's germline CDR1 is SQVTM and CDR2 ANQGSEA. J lost 4 bases, V lost 6 bases, and 5 bases had no gene match. The CDR3 contains 12 residues. CDR3 sequence reads: CSVGGGSYGYTF. CDR3 coding DNA: TGCAGCGTCGGAGGGGGCAGCTATGGCTACACCTTC.

V usage is TRBV6-1 and J usage is TRBJ2-1; TRBD1 matches 7 bases. Germline assignment: CDR1 MNHNS and CDR2 SASEGT. The CDR3 has 15 residues. V shed 6 bases and J 1 base; nucleotides not matched to a gene: 6. In DNA form, the CDR3 reads TGTGCCAGCAGCCTCCGGGACAGATCCTACAATGAGCAGTTCTTC. Translation: CASSLRDRSYNEQFF.

The chain joins TRBV5-8 to TRBJ2-1, with TRBD1 identical over 11 bases. With V trimmed by 4 bases and J by 3 bases, 3 bases remained unmatched. This CDR3 comprises 15 residues. Germline V CDR1 and CDR2: SGHTS, YDEGEE. In nucleotides, the CDR3 is TGTGCCAGCAGCCCGGGACAGGGGGGCTACAATGAGCAGTTCTTC. Translating it yields CASSPGQGGYNEQFF. Supplemented by reference TRBV5-8 and TRBJ2-1, the full variable domain reads EAGVTQSPTHLIKTRGQQATLRCSPISGHTSVYWYQQALGLGLQFLLWYDEGEERNRGNFPPRFSGRQFPNYSSELNVNALELEDSALYLCASSPGQGGYNEQFFGPGTRLTVL.

This clone was counted a single time. V is TRBV7-3 and J is TRBJ2-5, with 8 bases that match TRBD2. Germline lookup yields CDR1 SGHTA and CDR2 FQGTGA. The CDR3 loop spans 18 amino acids. V shed 2 bases, J shed 2 bases, and the junction held 13 bases outside the gene matches. CDR3 coding DNA: TGTGCCAGCAGCTTAGGGCCGTTCGGGGGGGGCCAGCAAGAGACCCAGTACTTC. It is translated as CASSLGPFGGGQQETQYF.

This chain connects TRBV5-1 to TRBJ2-5; D remains unclear. The CDR3 runs 16 residues. The germline V and J ends were trimmed by 3 bases and 1 base, with 16 bases remaining between them. The germline CDR1 and CDR2 sequences are SGHRS and YFSETQ. The CDR3 bases are TGCGCCAGCAGCTCACAATTACAGCCCACCCAAGAGACCCAGTACTTC. Translation: CASSSQLQPTQETQYF.

J is TRBJ1-1 and V is TRBV4-1; D not resolved. The CDR3 runs to 13 residues. Germline V CDR1 and CDR2: MGHRA, YSYEKL. V was pared by 0 bases and J by 5 bases, with 7 bases between. CDR3 sequence (DNA): TGCGCCAGCAGCCAAGATCGAGGGACTGAAGCTTTCTTT. The encoded protein is CASSQDRGTEAFF.

CDR3 nucleotide sequence: TGTGCCAGTAGTATAGATCCGAGACAGGGACAGGGAAGGAATCAGCCCCAGCATTTT. Its protein product is CASSIDPRQGQGRNQPQHF. This rearrangement joins TRBV19 to TRBJ1-5; TRBD1 aligns across 9 bases. V shed 0 bases and J 4 bases; nucleotides not matched to a gene: 13. The germline CDR1 and CDR2 sequences are LNHDA and SQIVND (reference sequence). This CDR3 is 19 amino acids long. The complete variable domain, with remaining parts taken from reference TRBV19 and TRBJ1-5, reads DGGITQSPKYLFRKEGQNVTLSCEQNLNHDAMYWYRQDPGQGLRLIYYSQIVNDFQKGDIAEGYSVSREKKESFPLTVTSAQKNPTAFYLCASSIDPRQGQGRNQPQHFGDGTRLSIL.

The gene calls are TRBV15 and TRBJ1-2; D may be TRBD1 (6 bases). The V end lost 6 bases, the J end lost 4 bases, and 27 bases lay between the germline ends. CDR1 and CDR2 (germline): LNHNV, YYDKDF (reference sequence). The CDR3 has 18 amino acids. This chain's CDR3 is CATSLSRGHLDPSYGYTF. The CDR3 nucleotides are TGTGCCACCAGTCTTTCCCGGGGACACCTCGACCCCAGCTATGGCTACACCTTC.

The chain uses TRBV7-2 and TRBJ2-7, with D possibly being TRBD2 (5 bases). The germline V gene has CDR1 SGHTA and CDR2 FQGNSA. The V gene lost 5 bases and the J gene lost 4 bases, with 9 bases spanning the gap. CDR3 length: 12 residues. The CDR3 loop reads CASSPTGYEQYF. CDR3 bases: TGTGCCAGCAGCCCCACGGGGTACGAGCAGTACTTC.

V and J are TRBV5-6 and TRBJ2-3; perhaps TRBD2 as D (5 bases). V lost 0 bases, J lost 4 bases, and 9 bases lay in between. CDR3 length equals 14 residues. CDR1 and CDR2 from the germline V gene are SGHDT and YYEEEE. CDR3 DNA sequence: TGTGCCAGCAGCTTGGTTATTAGCGCAGATACGCAGTATTTT. Its protein is CASSLVISADTQYF. The entire variable domain, with the rest obtained from reference TRBV5-6 and TRBJ2-3, is as follows: DAGVTQSPTHLIKTRGQQVTLRCSPKSGHDTVSWYQQALGQGPQFIFQYYEEEERQRGNFPDRFSGHQFPNYSSELNVNALLLGDSALYLCASSLVISADTQYFGPGTRLTVL.

This chain joins TRBV6-1 and TRBJ1-5; the match to TRBD1 covers 8 bases. This CDR3 comprises 13 residues. CDR1 is MNHNS and CDR2 is SASEGT in the germline V gene. Trimming removed 7 bases from V and 11 bases from J; junction bases left unmatched: 10. This CDR3 is CASNPGQDLAQHF. The CDR3 bases are TGTGCCAGCAATCCGGGACAGGATTTAGCCCAGCATTTT.

J is TRBJ2-5 and V is TRBV4-1; 8 bases map to TRBD2. The CDR3 runs to 15 residues. The V segment lost 5 bases and the J segment 1 base; nucleotides outside the gene matches: 6. Germline V gene sequence: CDR1 MGHRA, CDR2 YSYEKL. Here the CDR3 reads CASSNRGGPQETQYF. CDR3 nucleotides: TGCGCCAGCAGCAACCGGGGGGGACCCCAAGAGACCCAGTACTTC.

V is TRBV29-1 and J is TRBJ1-2; D is uncertain. There are 12 residues in the CDR3. Germline V gives CDR1 SQVTM, CDR2 ANQGSEA. Deletions cut 6 bases from V and 1 base from J, with 9 bases between. This chain's CDR3 is CSVRMSNYGYTF. CDR3 DNA: TGCAGCGTGCGGATGAGTAACTATGGCTACACCTTC.

This chain uses TRBV6-5 with TRBJ2-3, with 9 bases matching TRBD1. J lost 1 base, V lost 7 bases, and 6 bases had no gene match. The V gene's germline CDR1 is MNHEY and CDR2 SVGAGI. This CDR3 contains 15 residues. CDR3 sequence: CASNPTGGRTDTQYF. The CDR3, as DNA: TGTGCCAGCAACCCAACAGGGGGCCGCACAGATACGCAGTATTTT.

J is TRBJ2-5 and V is TRBV4-3, with D uncertain. The V end lost 0 bases, the J end lost 5 bases, and 7 bases lay between the germline ends. Germline V gene data show CDR1 as LGHNA and CDR2 as YSLEER. This CDR3 is built from 13 residues. The CDR3 reads CASSQDVRETQYF. CDR3 coding DNA: TGCGCCAGCAGCCAAGATGTGCGGGAGACCCAGTACTTC.

The V gene is TRBV7-9, the J gene TRBJ2-5; D perhaps matches TRBD2 (7 bases). V was clipped by 4 bases and J by 3 bases, with 27 bases between them. Germline CDR1 is SEHNR and CDR2 is FQNEAQ (reference sequence). The CDR3 length is 19 residues. CDR3 in amino acids: CASSSLLRGPIHYEETQYF. CDR3 DNA sequence: TGTGCCAGCAGCTCCCTCCTGCGGGGGCCCATCCACTATGAAGAGACCCAGTACTTC. The full variable domain, with the rest looked up from reference TRBV7-9 and TRBJ2-5, is DTGVSQNPRHKITKRGQNVTFRCDPISEHNRLYWYRQTLGQGPEFLTYFQNEAQLEKSRLLSDRFSAERPKGSFSTLEIQRTEQGDSAMYLCASSSLLRGPIHYEETQYFGPGTRLLVL.

The chain employs TRBV7-8 and TRBJ1-3; D is perhaps TRBD1 (6 bases). The CDR3 contains 16 residues. Trimming stripped 5 bases from V and 0 bases from J, with 14 bases between. The germline gives CDR1 SGHVS, CDR2 FQNEAQ. In DNA form, the CDR3 reads TGTGCCAGCAGCCCTAACAGGGCCTACTCTGGAAACACCATATATTTT. Its translation: CASSPNRAYSGNTIYF.

The chain joins TRBV6-4 to TRBJ1-2, with 8 bases identical to TRBD1. The CDR3 has 15 residues. Germline CDR1 is MRHNA and CDR2 is SNTAGT. Trimming removed 0 bases from V and 4 bases from J; junction bases left unmatched: 4. The DNA of the CDR3 is TGTGCCAGCAGTGACTCGCCAGGGGGCGGCTATGGCTACACCTTC. It is translated as CASSDSPGGGYGYTF.

This clone has only one observation. In DNA form, the CDR3 reads TGCGCCAGCAGCTCCCCTTATACAGATACTGCGTATTTT. Its protein is CASSSPYTDTAYF. The chain carries TRBV5-1 and TRBJ2-3; D not resolved. The V end was cut by 3 bases, the J end by 14 bases, with 19 bases between. This CDR3 has 13 amino acids. Germline V gives CDR1 SGHRS, CDR2 YFSETQ.

In DNA, the CDR3 is TGTGCCAGTAGAATGACAGGGGGTTACACTGAAGCTTTCTTT. Its translation is CASRMTGGYTEAFF. The chain is built from TRBV19 and TRBJ1-1; 9 nucleotides line up with TRBD1. The CDR3 has 14 amino acids. The ends lost 6 bases at V and 3 bases at J; junction bases unmatched: 5. CDR1 and CDR2 from the germline V gene are LNHDA and SQIVND (reference sequence).